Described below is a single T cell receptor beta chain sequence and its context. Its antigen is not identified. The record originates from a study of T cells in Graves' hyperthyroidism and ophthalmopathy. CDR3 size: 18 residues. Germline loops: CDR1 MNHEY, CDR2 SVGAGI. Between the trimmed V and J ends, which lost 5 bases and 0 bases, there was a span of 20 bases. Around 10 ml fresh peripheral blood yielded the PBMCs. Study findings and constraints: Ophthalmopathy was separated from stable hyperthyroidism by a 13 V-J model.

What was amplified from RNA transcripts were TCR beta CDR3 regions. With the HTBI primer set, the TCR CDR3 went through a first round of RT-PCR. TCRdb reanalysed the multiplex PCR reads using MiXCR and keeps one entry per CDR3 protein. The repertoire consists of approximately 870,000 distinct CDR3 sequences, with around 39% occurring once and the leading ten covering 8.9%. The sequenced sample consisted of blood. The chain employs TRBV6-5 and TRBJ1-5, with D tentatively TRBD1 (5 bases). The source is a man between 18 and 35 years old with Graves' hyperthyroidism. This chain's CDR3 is CASSSGPWAGYSNQPQHF. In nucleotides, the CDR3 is TGTGCCAGCAGTAGTGGGCCTTGGGCAGGGTATAGCAATCAGCCCCAGCATTTT.